The clone carrying this TCR beta chain was seen ten or more times. The target antigen is unknown. TCR cDNA received a 3' ligated oligonucleotide that carried a UMI. Cells were not sorted; total RNA input targeted roughly 1 to 1000 ng. CDR3 length: 21 residues. This sample stems from a study of naive and memory T cell subsets. Ligated cDNA underwent four rounds of PCR with nested alpha and beta constant region primers and SP2. Reverse transcription of blood and skin TCR RNA was primed at alpha and beta constant regions. TCRdb called the UMI-ligation and nested PCR reads again in MiXCR, with one record for every CDR3 protein. The sample comprises 25,000 to 30,000 distinct CDR3 sequences, around 5.2% of which are singletons, and approximately 8% rests with the top ten. Broader study findings: Potentially, T cell activation and differentiation skew this RNA-based measurement.

The genes are TRBV21-1 and TRBJ1-4. TRBV21-1 is annotated as a pseudogene. Sequencing was performed on blood. The clonotype originates from an adult in good health. Here the CDR3 reads CASSKALAASANYLLNEKLFF. In nucleotides, the CDR3 is TGTGCCAGCAGCAAAGCGTTAGCGGCGTCCGCGAATTACCTCCTTAATGAAAAACTGTTTTTT.